The 26 T cell receptor beta chains given below trace back to one sample, sequenced in a study of T cell changes during pregnancy in multiple sclerosis (dated by TCRdb to between 2018 and 2021). Receptor libraries were prepared by the immunoSEQ multiplex PCR assay. TCRdb holds this immuneACCESS table with in-frame rearrangements only. Some clones are missing; in checked studies, unresolved V genes explain under half, and the rest has no known cause. This sample gives 35,000 to 40,000 clones in total; 90% to 95% of them show up just once. The ten largest make up 6% to 7.5% of the sample. Material: CD8+ T cells from peripheral blood mononuclear cells, obtained in the second trimester of pregnancy. All receptors come from a female donor with multiple sclerosis, enrolled in a pregnancy study.

The chain joins TRBV10-3 to TRBJ1-2; perhaps TRBD1 as D (5 bases). The CDR3 covers 16 residues. The V and J ends lost 5 bases and 4 bases respectively, with 20 bases between them. Germline values: CDR1 ENHRY, CDR2 SYGVKD. The CDR3 loop reads CAISSPTGDAGYGYTF. As DNA, the CDR3 is TGTGCCATCAGTTCACCCACGGGGGACGCCGGCTATGGCTACACCTTC.

This clone was observed a single time. The chain carries TRBV7-6 and TRBJ1-2; weak D call: TRBD1 (5 bases). Trimming removed 5 bases at V and 6 bases at J, with 16 bases between. The length of the CDR3 is 14 residues. Per germline, CDR1 SGHVS and CDR2 FNYEAQ. The CDR3 bases are TGTGCCAGCAGCCCGTGGACACCTAAAGATGGCTACACCTTC. Translating it yields CASSPWTPKDGYTF. The whole variable domain, filled in from reference TRBV7-6 and TRBJ1-2, reads GAGVSQSPRYKVTKRGQDVALRCDPISGHVSLYWYRQALGQGPEFLTYFNYEAQQDKSGLPNDRFSAERPEGSISTLTIQRTEQRDSAMYRCASSPWTPKDGYTFGSGTRLTVV.

This clone appeared a few times. J is TRBJ2-7 and V is TRBV2, with 8 bases identical to TRBD1. The V gene's germline CDR1 is SNHLY and CDR2 FYNNEI. The ends lost 8 bases at V and 2 bases at J; junction bases unmatched: 5. CDR3 length: 13 amino acids. The CDR3 region is CASQTGETYEQYF. For the CDR3, the DNA is TGTGCCAGCCAGACAGGGGAGACCTACGAGCAGTACTTC.

The chain links TRBV6-1 to TRBJ2-2, with 7 bases identical to TRBD1. Per the germline V gene, CDR1 is MNHNS and CDR2 is SASEGT. The CDR3 contains 15 residues. V lost 7 bases to trimming and J lost 1 base; unmatched junction nucleotides: 6. CDR3 region: CASITGAQNTGELFF. CDR3 coding DNA: TGTGCCAGCATTACAGGGGCCCAGAACACCGGGGAGCTGTTTTTT.

This clone was detected once. The chain has TRBV5-1 and TRBJ2-7, with D tentatively TRBD1 (6 bases). Trimming cost V 2 bases and J 3 bases, with 12 bases left between them. The CDR3 is made up of 14 amino acids. The germline CDR1 and CDR2 sequences are SGHRS and YFSETQ. CDR3 in amino acids: CASSFPGQNYEQYF. The DNA for the CDR3 is TGCGCCAGCAGCTTTCCAGGACAGAACTACGAGCAGTACTTC.

This clone has just one count. V and J are TRBV7-2 and TRBJ1-1, with D possibly matching TRBD1 (5 bases). The germline V gene has CDR1 SGHTA and CDR2 FQGNSA. The germline V and J ends were trimmed by 1 base and 7 bases, with 7 bases remaining between them. This CDR3 is built from 12 residues. DNA of the CDR3: TGTGCCAGCAGCTTAGGGACACTTGAAGCTTTCTTT. It encodes CASSLGTLEAFF.

This sequence joins TRBV2 and TRBJ2-2, with D maybe TRBD1 (5 bases). The CDR3 contains 12 residues. Germline-derived CDR1 and CDR2 are SNHLY and FYNNEI. V was pared by 8 bases and J by 10 bases, with 14 bases between. CDR3 in DNA: TGTGCCAGCGAATTAGGGGCGCAGGAGCTGTTTTTT. The encoded protein is CASELGAQELFF.

The chain recombines TRBV30 with TRBJ2-5; the match to TRBD1 covers 7 bases. CDR3 size: 14 residues. J lost 7 bases, V lost 0 bases, and 8 bases had no gene match. Germline assignment: CDR1 GTSNPN and CDR2 SVGIG (reference sequence). For the CDR3, the DNA is TGTGCCTGGAGTGTACAGGGGTACGGTGGGACCCAGTACTTC. The encoded protein is CAWSVQGYGGTQYF. Drawing the rest from reference TRBV30 and TRBJ2-5, the complete variable domain is SQTIHQWPATLVQPVGSPLSLECTVEGTSNPNLYWYRQAAGRGLQLLFYSVGIGQISSEVPQNLSASRPQDRQFILSSKKLLLSDSGFYLCAWSVQGYGGTQYFGPGTRLLVL.

The chain recombines TRBV2 with TRBJ2-3; the D gene is possibly TRBD2 (5 bases). The CDR3 extends over 16 amino acids. The V end was cut by 2 bases, the J end by 6 bases, with 18 bases between. The germline gives CDR1 SNHLY, CDR2 FYNNEI. Here the CDR3 DNA reads TGTGCCAGCAGTGAAATACGGGAAGGCCACTCGGATACGCAGTATTTT. Translation gives CASSEIREGHSDTQYF.

This chain connects TRBV5-3 to TRBJ2-1, with D perhaps TRBD2 (5 bases). TRBV5-3 is an open reading frame whose function is uncertain. Trimming removed 3 bases from V and 0 bases from J, with 25 bases in between. The CDR3 is made up of 20 amino acids. CDR3 protein: CARSYYFFLSSRNSYNEQFF. DNA for the CDR3: TGTGCCAGAAGCTATTATTTCTTTCTTTCTAGCCGAAACTCCTACAATGAGCAGTTCTTC.

The V and J genes are TRBV4-3 and TRBJ1-1; TRBD1 matches at 7 bases. V gave up 0 bases and J gave up 6 bases; unmatched junction bases: 13. The germline V gene encodes CDR1 LGHNA and CDR2 YSLEER. This CDR3 is 17 amino acids long. The CDR3: CASSQDLLAGGFAEAFF. In DNA form, the CDR3 reads TGCGCCAGCAGCCAAGATCTTTTGGCAGGGGGATTTGCTGAAGCTTTCTTT.

The chain is built from TRBV6-6 and TRBJ2-7; 7 bases line up with TRBD1. The CDR3 loop spans 15 amino acids. The junction had 7 bases not matched to a gene; V was cut back by 2 bases and J by 3 bases. Germline V gene lookup returns CDR1 MNHNY and CDR2 SVGAGI (reference sequence). The chain's CDR3 is CASSYQGTAFYEQYF. The CDR3 DNA sequence: TGTGCCAGCAGTTACCAGGGGACAGCTTTCTACGAGCAGTACTTC.

This chain connects TRBV27 to TRBJ1-5; 8 bases are shared with TRBD1. Germline assignment: CDR1 MNHEY and CDR2 SMNVEV (reference sequence). The CDR3 loop spans 14 amino acids. V dropped 6 bases and J dropped 5; count of bases not matched to a gene: 6. The DNA for the CDR3 is TGTGCCAGCAGCAGGGGGCTGGGGGATCAGCCCCAGCATTTT. It translates to CASSRGLGDQPQHF.

The chain carries TRBV28 and TRBJ2-1, with 13 nucleotides matching TRBD2. Trimming at V came to 5 bases and at J to 3 bases, leaving 10 bases not matched to a gene. Germline V gene sequence: CDR1 MDHEN, CDR2 SYDVKM. This CDR3 region has 18 residues. The chain's CDR3 is CASSSLLGTSGIYNEQFF. The CDR3 nucleotides are TGTGCCAGCAGTAGCCTTCTTGGGACTAGCGGGATCTACAATGAGCAGTTCTTC.

The chain has TRBV5-6 and TRBJ1-2, with TRBD1 identical over 9 bases. This CDR3 spans 16 amino acids. From germline, CDR1 is SGHDT and CDR2 YYEEEE. Trimming took 3 bases from V and 8 from J; bases not matched to a gene: 14. The CDR3 protein is CASSSYRVTGGLGYTF. The CDR3 nucleotides are TGTGCCAGCAGCTCATACCGAGTAACAGGGGGCTTAGGCTACACCTTC.

V gene TRBV5-8 combines with J gene TRBJ1-4; possible D gene TRBD1, 6 bases. The germline gives CDR1 SGHTS, CDR2 YDEGEE. The CDR3 is 14 residues long. Trimming left V 0 bases short and J 8 bases short, with 11 bases between. The CDR3 DNA reads TGTGCCAGCAGCTTGGTAGTCAGGGGAGAAAAACTGTTTTTT. Encoded protein: CASSLVVRGEKLFF.

The chain employs TRBV5-6 and TRBJ2-7; 10 nucleotides align to TRBD1. The trim removed 4 bases at V and 7 bases at J, leaving 14 bases unmatched. Looked up from germline, CDR1 is SGHDT and CDR2 is YYEEEE. The CDR3 has 16 residues. The CDR3 DNA reads as TGTGCCAGCAGCCCCTTACCCCGGGACAGGGGTGGGGAGCAGTACTTC. It codes for CASSPLPRDRGGEQYF.

This clone came up a few times. The V and J genes are TRBV12-5 and TRBJ2-7; D may be TRBD2 (7 bases). The V end lost 4 bases, the J end lost 2 bases, and 15 bases lay between the germline ends. The CDR3 covers 15 residues. Germline V gene lookup returns CDR1 LGHNT and CDR2 FRNRAP. The CDR3 reads CASGSVRGGPYEQYF. The CDR3 nucleotides are TGTGCTAGTGGTTCCGTAAGGGGGGGCCCCTACGAGCAGTACTTC.

Comments on this clone: The sample contains more than one DNA sequence encoding this CDR3. This sequence joins TRBV27 and TRBJ2-7, with TRBD1 matching over 9 bases. The V and J ends lost 3 bases and 6 bases, in that order; junction bases with no gene match: 0. This CDR3 spans 12 amino acids. The germline V gene has CDR1 MNHEY and CDR2 SMNVEV (reference sequence). CDR3: CASSLTGGEQYF. CDR3 nucleotides: TGTGCCAGCAGTTTGACAGGGGGCGAGCAGTACTTC.

The chain is built from TRBV19 and TRBJ1-2, with 8 bases fitting TRBD1. Germline assignment: CDR1 LNHDA and CDR2 SQIVND (reference sequence). V trimming: 5 bases; J trimming: 8 bases; junction bases outside the gene matches: 4. This CDR3 is built from 12 residues. The CDR3 here is CASSDRGGGYTF. CDR3 bases: TGTGCCAGTAGTGACAGGGGAGGAGGCTACACCTTC.

The rearrangement links TRBV11-2 to TRBJ1-5; D perhaps matches TRBD1 (6 bases). Trimming stripped 1 base from V and 3 bases from J, with 10 bases between. CDR1 is SGHAT and CDR2 is FQNNGV in the germline V gene. The CDR3 is made up of 15 amino acids. The CDR3 loop is CASSLGRTVNQPQHF. The DNA of the CDR3 is TGTGCCAGCAGCTTAGGCCGGACAGTCAATCAGCCCCAGCATTTT.

The V gene is TRBV19, the J gene TRBJ2-1; 10 nucleotides match TRBD2. The junction had 2 bases not matched to a gene; V was cut back by 4 bases and J by 2 bases. Germline lookup yields CDR1 LNHDA and CDR2 SQIVND (reference sequence). CDR3 length equals 15 residues. This CDR3 is CASSRTSGTYNEQFF. CDR3 nucleotides: TGTGCCAGTAGTAGAACTAGCGGGACCTACAATGAGCAGTTCTTC.

The genes are TRBV27 and TRBJ2-3; the match to TRBD1 covers 7 bases. The CDR3 runs to 16 residues. Germline V CDR1 and CDR2: MNHEY, SMNVEV (reference sequence). V trimming: 6 bases; J trimming: 1 base; junction bases outside the gene matches: 10. The CDR3 bases are TGTGCCAGCAGGGAGACAGGGCTTCAAGGCACAGATACGCAGTATTTT. Its protein product is CASRETGLQGTDTQYF.

This chain links TRBV5-5 with TRBJ1-1; 8 bases fit TRBD1. This CDR3 spans 14 amino acids. Unmatched junction bases numbered 14, after V lost 5 bases and J lost 11 bases. The germline V gene encodes CDR1 SGHKS and CDR2 YYEKEE (reference sequence). CDR3 residues: CASRTGTGDYQAFF. The CDR3 DNA sequence: TGTGCCAGCAGAACCGGGACAGGTGATTACCAGGCTTTCTTT. Variable domain in full (rest from reference TRBV5-5 and TRBJ1-1): DAGVTQSPTHLIKTRGQQVTLRCSPISGHKSVSWYQQVLGQGPQFIFQYYEKEERGRGNFPDRFSARQFPNYSSELNVNALLLGDSALYLCASRTGTGDYQAFFGQGTRLTVV.

The V gene is TRBV19, the J gene TRBJ1-5; D unclear. This CDR3 spans 16 amino acids. V lost 3 bases, J lost 4 bases, and 16 bases lay in between. In germline, CDR1 is LNHDA, CDR2 SQIVND (reference sequence). CDR3 coding DNA: TGTGCCAGTAGTATCTTTTTCCGGGAGGGAAATCAGCCCCAGCATTTT. It specifies CASSIFFREGNQPQHF.

This clone has a single count. CDR3 coding DNA: TGTGCCAGCACTACAGGGTTCGTTCGAGAGACCCAGTACTTC. It specifies CASTTGFVRETQYF. The chain links TRBV6-1 to TRBJ2-5; tentative D call: TRBD1 (6 bases). The V gene's germline CDR1 is MNHNS and CDR2 SASEGT. Between the trimmed V and J ends, which lost 7 bases and 4 bases, there was a span of 16 bases. The CDR3 spans 14 residues.